Below are 3 T cell receptor beta chains sequenced from a single sample in a study of CD8+CD57+ T cells in acquired aplastic anemia (dated by TCRdb to the late 2010s). Expansion of CD8+CD57+ cells had been shown by flow cytometry in the patients chosen for sequencing. For sequencing, an Illumina HiSeq 2000 was employed. Profiling of TCR beta VDJ combinations and CDR3 sequences used genomic DNA as the template. The public sequencing data were trimmed at Q25 with fastp and processed into clonotypes with MiXCR by TCRdb, which kept only in-frame beta chains. All rows with the same CDR3 protein become a single entry with the most common DNA and genes. The sample table lists hundreds of thousands of distinct CDR3 sequences, roughly a third of them with a count of one. The ten largest clones represent 0.8% to 0.85% of the sample. The sequenced sample consisted of sorted CD4+, CD8+, or CD8+CD57+ T cells (not recorded which) from PBMCs. These TCRs come from a human donor with aplastic anemia.

This clonotype was observed a handful of times. The chain uses TRBV25-1 and TRBJ2-1; TRBD1 matches 8 bases. Germline loops: CDR1 MGHDK, CDR2 SYGVNS. The CDR3 runs 16 residues. After removal of 6 bases from V and 2 bases from J, the junction contained 9 bases not matched to a gene. As DNA, the CDR3 is TGTGCCAGCAGCGTAGTAGGACAGGGACCCTACAATGAGCAGTTCTTC. As protein: CASSVVGQGPYNEQFF.

The gene calls are TRBV19 and TRBJ1-1; TRBD1 matches 8 bases. This CDR3 contains 17 residues. Per the germline V gene, CDR1 is LNHDA and CDR2 is SQIVND (reference sequence). The ends lost 2 bases at V and 5 bases at J; junction bases unmatched: 13. This CDR3 reads CASSILDPTGGNTEAFF. The CDR3, as DNA: TGTGCCAGTAGTATATTGGATCCCACAGGGGGTAATACTGAAGCTTTCTTT.

This clonotype was found once. This could be a read error, since a much larger clone is one nucleotide away. The rearrangement links TRBV2 to TRBJ2-1, with 7 bases fitting TRBD2. CDR1 is SNHLY, CDR2 FYNNEI, per germline. The CDR3 is made up of 16 amino acids. CDR3 protein: CASSEVDPRDYSEQFF. CDR3 sequence (DNA): TGTGCCAGCAGTGAAGTGGACCCACGGGACTACAGTGAGCAGTTCTTC.